This TCR beta chain was documented in a study of T-cell memory formation after mild COVID-19. Findings and limits, study-wide: Balance between CD4 and CD8 was seen in clones contracting day 15 to 85, and a CD4+ lean was seen in later expanders.

CDR3 size: 17 residues. Trimming removed 4 bases at V and 4 bases at J, with 17 bases between. Germline assignment: CDR1 SNHLY and CDR2 FYNNEI. This clonotype has ten or more counts. Antigen specificity is unknown. TCRdb re-called the 5' RACE reads with MiXCR, one entry per CDR3 protein. The sample includes tens of thousands of distinct CDR3 sequences, roughly 16% of them seen just once. The V and J genes are TRBV2 and TRBJ1-6; weak D call: TRBD1 (5 bases). This clonotype was obtained from an adult who had mild COVID-19 (a few samples of this study predate the infection). Cell type and time point are not known. The specimen was PBMCs or a T cell subset sorted from them (not recorded which). The CDR3 spells CASSGLTGTAYNSPLHF. The CDR3 coding sequence is TGTGCCAGCAGTGGCTTAACCGGGACGGCTTATAATTCACCCCTCCACTTT. The entire variable domain, with the rest obtained from reference TRBV2 and TRBJ1-6, is as follows: EPEVTQTPSHQVTQMGQEVILRCVPISNHLYFYWYRQILGQKVEFLVSFYNNEISEKSEIFDDQFSVERPDGSNFTLKIRSTKLEDSAMYFCASSGLTGTAYNSPLHFGNGTRLTVT.